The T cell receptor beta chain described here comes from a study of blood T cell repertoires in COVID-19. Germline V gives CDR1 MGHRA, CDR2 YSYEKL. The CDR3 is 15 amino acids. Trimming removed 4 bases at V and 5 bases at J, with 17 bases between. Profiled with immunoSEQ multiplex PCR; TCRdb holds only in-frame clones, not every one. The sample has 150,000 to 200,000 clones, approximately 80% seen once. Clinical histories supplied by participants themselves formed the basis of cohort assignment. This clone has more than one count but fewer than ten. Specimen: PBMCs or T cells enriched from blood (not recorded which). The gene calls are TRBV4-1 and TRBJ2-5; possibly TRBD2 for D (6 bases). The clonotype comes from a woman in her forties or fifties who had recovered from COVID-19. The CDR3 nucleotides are TGCGCCAGCAGCCGCGGTGGAGGGGAGGTTGAGACCCAGTACTTC. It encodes CASSRGGGEVETQYF.